These T cell receptor beta chains were read from a single sample in a study of CD8 T cells in ankylosing spondylitis. TCRdb reprocessed the 5' RACE reads via MiXCR and lists one record per CDR3 protein. This sample carries 100,000 to 150,000 distinct CDR3 sequences, roughly an eighth of them seen once, and the ten largest clones take 2.5% to 3%. Sequencing was performed on blood, either unsorted or a sorted T cell fraction (not recorded which). The receptors shown here come from a female donor with ankylosing spondylitis or in good health (not recorded which). The CDR3 runs from the conserved cysteine through the conserved F or W. A D gene is named only where the DNA matches it firmly. Not every row has a clone size; where given, it reads once, few, many or a size class.

clone size | J gene | V gene | D gene | CDR3 DNA | CDR3 protein
- | TRBJ2-7 | TRBV4-2 | TRBD2 | TGTGCCAGCAGCCAAGACCTAATCGGTAGCGGGACCCCCTACGAGCAGTACTTC | CASSQDLIGSGTPYEQYF
few | TRBJ2-7 | TRBV2 | - | TGTGCCAGCAGTGATGAGAGACTCAGCTACGAGCAGTACTTC | CASSDERLSYEQYF
many | TRBJ2-7 | TRBV7-3 | TRBD2 | TGTGCCAGCCCCATGACTAGCGGGAGAGTAAACGAGCAGTACTTC | CASPMTSGRVNEQYF
- | TRBJ2-1 | TRBV9 | - | TGTGCCAGCAGCGTAGAGTCAGGGCCATACAATGAGCAGTTCTTC | CASSVESGPYNEQFF
many | TRBJ2-2 | TRBV7-3 | - | TGTGCCAGCAGCTTAACGCGGGAGAACACCGGGGAGCTGTTTTTT | CASSLTRENTGELFF
few | TRBJ2-3 | TRBV11-2 | - | TGTGCCAGCAGCTTCTCGACATCACGCACAGATACGCAGTATTTT | CASSFSTSRTDTQYF
few | TRBJ2-1 | TRBV5-1 | TRBD2 | TGCGCCAGCAGCATGCAAGGGACTAGTGACTACAATGAGCAGTTCTTC | CASSMQGTSDYNEQFF
few | TRBJ2-1 | TRBV5-1 | TRBD2 | TGCGCCAGCAGCTTGGGCTCCGGGGGGGCCGTTTACAATGAGCAGTTCTTC | CASSLGSGGAVYNEQFF
many | TRBJ2-7 | TRBV5-1 | - | TGCGCCACCGCGAGCCAGGATAGCTACGAGCAGTACTTC | CATASQDSYEQYF
- | TRBJ2-7 | TRBV11-2 | TRBD2 | TGTGCCAGCAGCTTAGATGGGACTAGCGCCCGCGAGCAGTACTTC | CASSLDGTSAREQYF
few | TRBJ1-1 | TRBV7-3 | - | TGTGCCAGCAGCTCAACAGGGCTGGGTGAAACTGAAGCTTTCTTT | CASSSTGLGETEAFF
few | TRBJ2-2 | TRBV11-3 | - | TGTGCCAGCAGTGGTGAGGGCCTTGGGGAGCTGTTTTTT | CASSGEGLGELFF
- | TRBJ2-3 | TRBV20-1 | - | TGCAGTGCCCTAGGGACTCGCGGAGGCACAGATACGCAGTATTTT | CSALGTRGGTDTQYF
few | TRBJ2-1 | TRBV7-3 | TRBD2 | TGTGCCAGCAGCTTAGCCCCGGGACTAGCGGGAGAGGTTGAGCAGTTCTTC | CASSLAPGLAGEVEQFF
few | TRBJ2-5 | TRBV13 | TRBD1 | TGTGCCAGCAGGCGAACAGGGGCAGAGACCCAGTACTTC | CASRRTGAETQYF
- | TRBJ1-6 | TRBV2 | - | TGTGCCAGCAGTCCTCGACAGAATTCACCCCTCCACTTT | CASSPRQNSPLHF
- | TRBJ2-3 | TRBV5-1 | - | TGCGCCAGCAGCCCGGGACTTATTACAGATACGCAGTATTTT | CASSPGLITDTQYF
many | TRBJ2-7 | TRBV29-1 | TRBD2 | TGCAGCGTTGAGACTAGCGGCTCCTACGAGCAGTACTTC | CSVETSGSYEQYF
- | TRBJ1-1 | TRBV5-1 | - | TGCGCCAGCAGCTCACAGGGCTCTGGCACTGAAGCTTTCTTT | CASSSQGSGTEAFF
many | TRBJ1-3 | TRBV29-1 | - | TGCAGCGTTGAAAGTGCAGCTGGAAACACCATATATTTT | CSVESAAGNTIYF
many | TRBJ2-7 | TRBV3-1 | TRBD1 | TGTGCCAGCAGCCTTCCGGGACAGGACTACGAGCAGTACTTC | CASSLPGQDYEQYF
few | TRBJ2-1 | TRBV18 | TRBD1 | TGTGCCAGCTCTCCCAGAGGACAGGGTAGCCACAATGAGCAGTTCTTC | CASSPRGQGSHNEQFF
- | TRBJ2-3 | TRBV7-9 | TRBD2 | TGTGCCAGCAGCGCCGGACTAGCGGACCTACGCACAGATACGCAGTATTTT | CASSAGLADLRTDTQYF
many | TRBJ1-2 | TRBV20-1 | - | TGCAGTGCTAGAGAACCCGGCTACAACTATGGCTACACCTTC | CSAREPGYNYGYTF
many | TRBJ1-1 | TRBV10-2 | - | TGCGCCAGCAGTGACGCTATCAGCTTCGAAGCTTTCTTT | CASSDAISFEAFF
few | TRBJ1-1 | TRBV6-5 | - | TGTGCCAGCAGTTACTCGTTCGACGTCGGCGTTGTGTACACTGAAGCTTTCTTT | CASSYSFDVGVVYTEAFF
few | TRBJ1-2 | TRBV4-1 | - | TGCGCCAGCAGCCAAGCCCCCCCAGGGTACTATGGCTACACCTTC | CASSQAPPGYYGYTF
- | TRBJ2-2 | TRBV5-1 | - | TGCGCCAGCAGCTCAGGACTTTTCGGCACCGGGGAGCTGTTTTTT | CASSSGLFGTGELFF
- | TRBJ2-3 | TRBV28 | - | TGTGCCAGCACCACGACAGATACGCAGTATTTT | CASTTTDTQYF
many | TRBJ2-5 | TRBV5-1 | - | TGCGCCAGCAGCATCCAAGAGACCCAGTACTTC | CASSIQETQYF
few | TRBJ1-5 | TRBV14 | - | TGTGCCAAGTCAGGTCAGCCCCAGCATTTT | CAKSGQPQHF
few | TRBJ2-3 | TRBV5-1 | TRBD2 | TGCGCCAGCAGCCACGGGACTAGCGACACAGATACGCAGTATTTT | CASSHGTSDTDTQYF
- | TRBJ2-5 | TRBV7-2 | - | TGTGCCAGCACTACCACCAGGGGAGAGACCCAGTACTTC | CASTTTRGETQYF
- | TRBJ2-1 | TRBV12-3/TRBV12-4 | - | TGTGCCATCGACGGGACATGGGTCTACAATGAGCAGTTCTTC | CAIDGTWVYNEQFF
- | TRBJ1-6 | TRBV3-1 | TRBD1 | TGTGCCAGCAGCCAAGCGGGACAGGGCTCCTCACCCCTCCACTTT | CASSQAGQGSSPLHF
many | TRBJ2-3 | TRBV29-1 | TRBD2 | TGCAGCGCCTTAGCACGGGAGCGGGGAGATACGCAGTATTTT | CSALARERGDTQYF
- | TRBJ2-2 | TRBV20-1 | - | TGCAGTGCTAGAGTCGCTAGCGTAAACACCGGGGAGCTGTTTTTT | CSARVASVNTGELFF
many | TRBJ2-7 | TRBV15 | TRBD2 | TGTGCCACCAGCAGAGATCGGGAGGCTCGGTACTTC | CATSRDREARYF
many | TRBJ1-3 | TRBV10-3 | TRBD1 | TGTGCCATCGCGGGAGACAGGGTCAACTCTGGAAACACCATATATTTT | CAIAGDRVNSGNTIYF
few | TRBJ2-1 | TRBV5-1 | - | TGCGCCAGCGGAGCTGGGGGGACGATGGTAGATGAGCAGTTCTTC | CASGAGGTMVDEQFF
- | TRBJ2-1 | TRBV6-1 | - | TGTGCCCGCTGGGATTGGGGCAATGAGCAGTTCTTC | CARWDWGNEQFF
many | TRBJ1-4 | TRBV5-1 | TRBD1 | TGCGCCAGCAGCTCGAACAGGGGGCCGGATGAAAAACTGTTTTTT | CASSSNRGPDEKLFF
few | TRBJ2-1 | TRBV28 | TRBD1 | TGTGCCAGCAGTTTTCGGACAGGGCCTAATGAGCAGTTCTTC | CASSFRTGPNEQFF
many | TRBJ2-7 | TRBV3-1 | TRBD2 | TGTGCCAGCAGCCCCATGGCGGGGGCCTACGAGCAGTACTTC | CASSPMAGAYEQYF
many | TRBJ2-7 | TRBV9 | TRBD2 | TGTGCCAGCAGCGTAGGAGCGGGGGGCACCTACGAGCAGTACTTC | CASSVGAGGTYEQYF
many | TRBJ2-3 | TRBV20-1 | - | TGCAGTGCTAGTTTGCGGGATCTAGATACGCAGTATTTT | CSASLRDLDTQYF
- | TRBJ2-7 | TRBV12-3/TRBV12-4 | - | TGTGCCAGCAGTTTTTGTCGTGTATTGTTCCACGAGCAGTACTTC | CASSFCRVLFHEQYF
- | TRBJ1-6 | TRBV25-1 | TRBD1 | TGTGCCAGCAGTGAAGAGGACAGGGATAATTCACCCCTCCACTTT | CASSEEDRDNSPLHF
few | TRBJ2-5 | TRBV20-1 | - | TGCAGTGCTAGAGTGCCTAGCGTGGAGACCCAGTACTTC | CSARVPSVETQYF